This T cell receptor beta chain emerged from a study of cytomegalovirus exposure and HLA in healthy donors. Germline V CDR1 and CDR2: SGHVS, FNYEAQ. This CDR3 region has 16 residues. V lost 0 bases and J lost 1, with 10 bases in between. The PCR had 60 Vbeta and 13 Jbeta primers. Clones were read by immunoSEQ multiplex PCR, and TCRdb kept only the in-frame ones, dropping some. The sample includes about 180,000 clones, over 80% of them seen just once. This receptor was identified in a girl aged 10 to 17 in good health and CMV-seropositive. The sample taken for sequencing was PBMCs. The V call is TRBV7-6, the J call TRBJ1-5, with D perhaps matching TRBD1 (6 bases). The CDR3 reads CASSLAPGVSNQPQHF. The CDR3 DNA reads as TGTGCCAGCAGCTTAGCCCCAGGGGTGAGCAATCAGCCCCAGCATTTT.